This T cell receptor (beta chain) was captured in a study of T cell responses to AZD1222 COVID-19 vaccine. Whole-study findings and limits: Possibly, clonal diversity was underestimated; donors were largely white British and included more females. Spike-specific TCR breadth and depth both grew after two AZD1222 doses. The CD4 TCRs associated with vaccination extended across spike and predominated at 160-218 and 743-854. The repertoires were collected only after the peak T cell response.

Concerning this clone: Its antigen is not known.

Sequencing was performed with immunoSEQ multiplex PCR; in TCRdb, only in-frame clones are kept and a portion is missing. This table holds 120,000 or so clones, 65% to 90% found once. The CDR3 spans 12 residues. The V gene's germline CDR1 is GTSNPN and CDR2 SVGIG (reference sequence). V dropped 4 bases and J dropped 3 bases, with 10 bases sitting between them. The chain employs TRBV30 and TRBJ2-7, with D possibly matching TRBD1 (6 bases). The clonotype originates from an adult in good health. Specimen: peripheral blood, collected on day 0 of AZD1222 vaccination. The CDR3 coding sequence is TGTGCCTGGAATACAGGGTACTACGAGCAGTACTTC. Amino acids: CAWNTGYYEQYF.